One and the same sample provided the 10 T cell receptor beta chains below, sequenced in a study of T-cell reconstitution after alpha-beta-depleted transplantation in children. Preparation of the TCRbeta library was carried out with unique molecular identifiers. A single record per CDR3 protein comes from TCRdb applying MiXCR to the PCR reads. This sample has about 540,000 distinct CDR3 sequences, with about a quarter found just once. The sequencing here drew on PBMCs, taken before TCRalphabeta/CD19-depleted stem cell transplant. The receptors shown here come from a boy in the first two years of life with Wiskott-Aldrich syndrome, due to receive a stem cell transplant.

The chain carries TRBV12-3 or TRBV12-4 and TRBJ2-5; the match to TRBD1 covers 10 bases. The CDR3 has 16 residues. Germline trimming cut 5 bases from V and 5 bases from J; bases unmatched to any gene: 11. The CDR3 loop reads CASSPLKTGGNETQYF. The CDR3 DNA is TGTGCCAGCAGTCCCCTAAAGACAGGGGGCAATGAGACCCAGTACTTC.

This clonotype was seen a few times. This chain joins TRBV7-2 and TRBJ2-5; TRBD1 matches 7 bases. There are 14 residues in the CDR3. The germline CDR1 and CDR2 sequences are SGHTA and FQGNSA. V dropped 6 bases and J dropped 5; count of bases not matched to a gene: 9. CDR3 sequence reads: CASRSGGREETQYF. The CDR3 nucleotides are TGTGCCAGCAGATCAGGGGGTAGGGAGGAGACCCAGTACTTC.

This clonotype showed up just a few times. The chain joins TRBV5-8 to TRBJ2-4; either TRBD1 or TRBD2 may supply D (5 bases each). The V end was cut by 0 bases, the J end by 8 bases, with 9 bases between. This CDR3 has 13 residues. The germline V gene encodes CDR1 SGHTS and CDR2 YDEGEE. The CDR3 here is CASSLAGADIQYF. The CDR3 nucleotides are TGTGCCAGCAGCTTGGCCGGGGCGGACATTCAGTACTTC. The full variable domain, its missing parts supplied by reference TRBV5-8 and TRBJ2-4, is EAGVTQSPTHLIKTRGQQATLRCSPISGHTSVYWYQQALGLGLQFLLWYDEGEERNRGNFPPRFSGRQFPNYSSELNVNALELEDSALYLCASSLAGADIQYFGAGTRLSVL.

This clonotype occurred a few times. The chain carries TRBV7-3 and TRBJ2-5; 9 nucleotides align to TRBD1. Losses at the gene ends were 1 base for V and 5 bases for J; bases not matched to a gene: 8. The CDR3 contains 16 residues. Germline V CDR1 and CDR2: SGHTA, FQGTGA. The CDR3 DNA follows: TGTGCCAGCAGCTTAAGGGGGACAGGGATGGGGGAGACCCAGTACTTC. Its translation is CASSLRGTGMGETQYF.

This clonotype has only one observation. The rearrangement uses TRBV6-1 and TRBJ2-1; 12 bases are shared with TRBD1. This CDR3 has 17 residues. Per germline, CDR1 MNHNS and CDR2 SASEGT. Unmatched junction bases numbered 14, after V lost 6 bases and J lost 8 bases. The DNA for the CDR3 is TGTGCCAGCAGAAACGCTGAAGGGACAGGGGGCTCGTATGAGCAGTTCTTC. It codes for CASRNAEGTGGSYEQFF.

The table lists this clonotype with a few counts. The chain recombines TRBV15 with TRBJ2-7, with TRBD2 identical over 7 bases. CDR3 length: 15 amino acids. Germline V gene sequence: CDR1 LNHNV, CDR2 YYDKDF (reference sequence). V was clipped by 0 bases and J by 3 bases; unmatched bases: 5. This chain's CDR3 is CATSRDRLAVYEQYF. The CDR3 DNA sequence: TGTGCCACCAGCAGAGATAGGCTAGCGGTCTACGAGCAGTACTTC.

This sequence joins TRBV20-1 and TRBJ1-5, with TRBD1 as a possible D gene (6 bases). CDR1 and CDR2 from the germline V gene are DFQATT and SNEGSKA (reference sequence). The CDR3 covers 16 residues. With 0 bases removed from V and 0 bases from J, the gap between germline ends came to 12 bases. CDR3 residues: CSARDGQRPSNQPQHF. The CDR3 coding sequence is TGCAGTGCTAGAGATGGACAGCGACCTAGCAATCAGCCCCAGCATTTT.

This clonotype turned up a few times. The chain employs TRBV12-3 or TRBV12-4 and TRBJ2-5, with TRBD2 matching 7 bases. The V and J ends lost 5 bases and 5 bases, in that order; junction bases with no gene match: 11. The CDR3 has 15 residues. This CDR3 reads CASSPGPMGGETQYF. In nucleotides, the CDR3 is TGTGCCAGCAGTCCGGGCCCCATGGGAGGGGAGACCCAGTACTTC.

This clonotype was observed a handful of times. The rearrangement links TRBV18 to TRBJ2-7; D is possibly TRBD1 or TRBD2 (5 bases each). Germline CDR1 is KGHSH and CDR2 is LQKENI. CDR3 length equals 12 residues. The V end was cut by 6 bases, the J end by 0 bases, with 6 bases between. Here the CDR3 reads CASSGTSYEQYF. DNA for the CDR3: TGTGCCAGCTCGGGGACCTCCTACGAGCAGTACTTC.

The rearrangement links TRBV5-6 to TRBJ2-1, with TRBD2 as a possible D gene (5 bases). Trimming removed 2 bases at V and 0 bases at J, with 9 bases between. This CDR3 has 15 residues. The germline V gene encodes CDR1 SGHDT and CDR2 YYEEEE. The CDR3 coding sequence is TGTGCCAGCAGCTTTCAGCGGAGCTCCTACAATGAGCAGTTCTTC. The encoded protein is CASSFQRSSYNEQFF.